The T cell receptor (beta chain) under discussion was sequenced for a study of cytomegalovirus exposure and HLA in healthy donors (dated by TCRdb to 2016 to 2017). Study-wide context: According to a later analysis, one platform produced both the 120 validation repertoires and the 550 to 800 repertoires of the first cohort. The study aimed to test whether cataloging public T cell receptors could reveal signatures of past pathogen exposure. In addition to the first cohort of around 670 subjects, a separate validation cohort of 120 different subjects was used. To predict cytomegalovirus infection status, the study combined high-throughput TCR immunosequencing, statistical association of individual TCRs with disease status, and machine learning. The investigation overall reported the following: It was suggested by the authors that the approach could potentially be generalized to other disease states and immunological phenotypes. A later analysis lacked HLA typing for the validation cohort, so it scored co-occurrence in that cohort across all 120 repertoires. In a later analysis, TCRs clustered in the first cohort were found to also tend to co-occur in the 120 or so validation repertoires, with about 94% of cluster scores above 0. In both the original and validation cohorts, the classifier was reported to diagnose cytomegalovirus status with high specificity and sensitivity. In the study, roughly 160 TCR beta chains were listed as associated with cytomegalovirus. Three of the identified cytomegalovirus-associated TCR beta chains were confirmed in vitro to be specific for cytomegalovirus antigens. Across donors, most TCR sequences were observed very rarely, whereas some public TCRs were present in many individuals.

About this clone itself: Its target antigen remains unknown. No clone much larger than this one lies a single base away; base qualities are absent.

Library prep was done by the immunoSEQ multiplex PCR assay. The source study handled its data this way. To diagnose cytomegalovirus status from the catalog of TCR beta chain sequences, a statistical classification framework was built. What TCRdb holds here is the immuneACCESS table cut down to in-frame rearrangements. Part of the clones is not present; checked against another copy, under half of the missing clones reflect an unresolved V gene, and the others are unexplained. V, J and clone size were drawn from that table, and D and trimming were deduced from the DNA. The sample yields about 78,000 clones; about 96% were counted once. The ten largest clones take up 1.5% to 2% of the sample. The donors were included in the validation cohort of some 110 subjects, a group kept apart from the approximately 700-subject first cohort. V gives up 6 bases and J gives up 1 base, and the segment between their germline ends measures 12 bases. Per the germline V gene, MNHNS is the CDR1 and SASEGT is the CDR2. The CDR3 goes from the cysteine to the phenylalanine over 14 residues. The sequence is cut down to CDR3 DNA, 42 bases in frame from base 1.

In this chain, TRBV6-1 is recombined with TRBJ1-1; TRBD1 is possibly the D segment (5 matching bases). Sequencing was done on a sample of PBMCs. This TCR derives from a man younger than 35 in good health and CMV-seropositive. The DNA sequence reads TGTGCCAGCAGGAAAGACAGCTGGAACACTGAAGCTTTCTTT. This gives the protein CASRKDSWNTEAFF.